A selection of T cell receptor beta chains follows, all from one sample in a study of cytomegalovirus exposure and HLA in healthy donors. Using immunoSEQ multiplex PCR, the repertoire was profiled, and TCRdb retains in-frame clones only, with some absent. The sample contains some 180,000 clones, roughly 87% of which appear only once. The sequencing sample was made of PBMCs. Receptor source: a middle-aged man in good health and CMV-seronegative. Each CDR3 is given with its conserved first and last residue. Fields, in order: D gene, V gene, J gene, clone size, CDR3 protein, CDR3 DNA. A D gene is named only where the DNA matches it firmly. Only some rows state a clone size, as once, few, many or a class for expanded clones.

.	TRBV27	TRBJ1-2	.	CASSLGEGYGYTF	TGTGCCAGCTCCCTAGGGGAGGGCTATGGCTACACCTTC
TRBD1	TRBV27	TRBJ2-7	.	CASRQGQGRSGQYF	TGTGCCAGCAGGCAGGGACAGGGGCGATCCGGGCAGTACTTC
.	TRBV27	TRBJ2-7	few	CASSKGGAYEQYF	TGTGCCAGCAGTAAAGGGGGAGCCTACGAGCAGTACTTC
.	TRBV7-8	TRBJ2-2	few	CASSLQGKVVTGELFF	TGTGCCAGCAGCTTACAGGGGAAGGTGGTCACCGGGGAGCTGTTTTTT
.	TRBV2	TRBJ2-6	.	CASREQFGANVLTF	TGTGCCAGCAGGGAACAATTTGGGGCCAACGTCCTGACTTTC
.	TRBV7-9	TRBJ1-1	few	CASSRNRDEAFF	TGTGCCAGCAGCCGAAACAGGGACGAGGCTTTCTTT
.	TRBV28	TRBJ2-1	.	CASSLFPGTQFF	TGTGCCAGCAGTTTATTTCCCGGGACTCAGTTCTTC
TRBD1	TRBV28	TRBJ1-2	.	CASSLIAGGGTPYGYTF	TGTGCCAGCAGTTTAATTGCAGGGGGCGGAACACCTTATGGCTACACCTTC
.	TRBV27	TRBJ2-5	once	CASSQRRGETQYF	TGTGCCAGCAGCCAAAGACGGGGAGAGACCCAGTACTTC
.	TRBV4-3	TRBJ1-2	.	CASSQDPGNYGYTF	TGCGCCAGCAGCCAAGATCCGGGGAACTATGGCTACACCTTC
TRBD2	TRBV4-3	TRBJ2-3	.	CASSQDPRGGTDTQYF	TGCGCCAGCAGCCAAGATCCGCGGGGGGGCACAGATACGCAGTATTTT
TRBD1	TRBV2	TRBJ2-2	once	CASRDNTGTVTGELFF	TGTGCCAGCCGAGATAACACCGGGACAGTCACCGGGGAGCTGTTTTTT
.	TRBV6-1	TRBJ1-5	.	CASSEVSVGSQPQHF	TGTGCCAGCAGTGAAGTGTCAGTCGGGTCTCAGCCCCAGCATTTT
.	TRBV15	TRBJ1-5	.	CATSSGHAINQPQHF	TGTGCCACCAGTTCGGGACATGCAATAAATCAGCCCCAGCATTTT
.	TRBV9	TRBJ2-3	.	CASSGGLDTQYF	TGTGCCAGCAGCGGAGGCCTAGATACGCAGTATTTT
TRBD2	TRBV28	TRBJ2-7	.	CASTPGGAVSYEQYF	TGTGCCAGCACTCCGGGGGGAGCGGTCTCCTACGAGCAGTACTTC
TRBD2	TRBV11-3	TRBJ2-1	.	CASSLSSGINEQFF	TGTGCCAGCAGCTTAAGTAGCGGGATTAATGAGCAGTTCTTC
TRBD1	TRBV5-6	TRBJ2-7	few	CASIMDRGRGEQYF	TGTGCCAGCATCATGGACAGGGGGCGGGGAGAGCAGTACTTC
.	TRBV12-1	TRBJ2-7	.	CASSYLAGSYEQYF	TGTGCCAGCAGCTACCTAGCGGGATCCTACGAGCAGTACTTC
TRBD1	TRBV5-1	TRBJ2-5	few	CASSGWTGVETQYF	TGCGCCAGCAGCGGATGGACAGGGGTGGAGACCCAGTACTTC
TRBD2	TRBV28	TRBJ2-7	.	CASTPPGGSDSYEQYF	TGTGCCAGCACCCCCCCCGGCGGGAGTGACTCCTACGAGCAGTACTTC
TRBD2	TRBV2	TRBJ2-1	.	CASSLREGLWNEQFF	TGTGCCAGCAGTTTACGGGAGGGCCTTTGGAATGAGCAGTTCTTC
TRBD1	TRBV27	TRBJ1-2	.	CASRRWAGGSGYTF	TGTGCCAGCAGAAGGTGGGCAGGGGGCTCTGGCTACACCTTC
TRBD2	TRBV4-3	TRBJ2-5	few	CASSQDRLAGGVETQYF	TGCGCCAGCAGCCAAGATCGACTAGCGGGGGGGGTTGAGACCCAGTACTTC
TRBD2	TRBV7-9	TRBJ2-7	.	CASRRLAGGRWDF	TGTGCCAGCAGGCGACTAGCGGGAGGGCGGTGGGACTTC
.	TRBV5-1	TRBJ2-5	.	CASFGQGEETQYF	TGCGCCAGCTTTGGTCAGGGTGAAGAGACCCAGTACTTC
TRBD2	TRBV29-1	TRBJ2-2	.	CRHVIAGMNTGELFF	TGCAGACACGTCATAGCGGGGATGAACACCGGGGAGCTGTTTTTT
TRBD1	TRBV19	TRBJ1-2	.	CASTPTGNYGYTF	TGTGCCAGTACCCCGACAGGGAACTATGGCTACACCTTC
TRBD2	TRBV7-3	TRBJ2-1	once	CASSLRGGAGGVNEQFF	TGTGCCAGCAGCTTAAGGGGCGGAGCGGGAGGGGTCAATGAGCAGTTCTTC
TRBD1	TRBV7-9	TRBJ2-7	.	CASSLALLGQGSYEQYF	TGTGCCAGCAGCTTAGCGCTATTGGGACAGGGGTCCTACGAGCAGTACTTC